These T cell receptor beta chains were read from a single sample in a study of OX40 agonist ivuxolimab in advanced cancers. The repertoire was sequenced with immunoSEQ multiplex PCR; TCRdb's copy has only in-frame clones and lacks some. The sample includes 50,000 or so clones, around 90% of them seen just once. The material was CD4+ or CD8+ T cells sorted from blood, obtained in a trial of the OX40 agonist ivuxolimab. The receptors stem from an adult with an advanced solid tumor such as melanoma, head and neck, liver or kidney cancer. The conserved cysteine and the conserved F or W are not part of the CDR3 here.

TRBV30 | AWRWDREFEQF
TRBV19 | ASSPGRAFYGYT
TRBV7-3 | ASSRDRATGYT
TRBV25-1 | ASSGKLAGDYNEQF
TRBV7-9 | ASTSAGTGEKLF
TRBV7-2 | ASSFWGQAYEQY
TRBV5-4 | AFTASSGNTIY
TRBV6-1 | ASSEIGGSSYEQY
TRBV5-4 | ASSFQGNTEAF
TRBV21-1 | ASSKEVLGQGPQNTEAF